This TCR beta chain emerged from a study of T cells in Graves' hyperthyroidism and ophthalmopathy. Study-level information: Blood was drawn when the patient was first diagnosed and still untreated. Study-level results: Prediction of ophthalmopathy progression came a median 6.5 months pre-onset.

It was at first hyperthyroidism diagnosis, before any ophthalmopathy symptoms, that the blood sample was taken. PBMCs were derived from 7.5 to 10 ml fresh peripheral blood. This clonotype was picked up one time. Its antigen is unidentified. Trimming shortened V by 0 bases and J by 5 bases, and 11 bases separated the two germline ends. Germline assignment: CDR1 SGHRS and CDR2 YFSETQ. The CDR3 consists of 14 residues. RNA transcripts were the template for amplifying TCR beta CDR3 regions. HTBI primers were used for first-round RT-PCR of the TCR CDR3. MiXCR was run by TCRdb on the multiplex PCR reads, yielding one entry per CDR3 protein. Of about 380,000 distinct CDR3 sequences detected, approximately 12% appear once; the ten largest clones hold about a fifth.

The source material was blood. This clonotype was obtained from a man aged 25-40 years with Graves' hyperthyroidism that later progressed to Graves' ophthalmopathy. The rearrangement uses TRBV5-1 and TRBJ1-1; perhaps TRBD1 as D (6 bases). CDR3 loop: CASSLVPGETEAFF. The CDR3 nucleotides are TGCGCCAGCAGCTTGGTCCCAGGGGAGACTGAAGCTTTCTTT.